Below are 23 T cell receptor beta chains sequenced from a single sample in a study of T cell responses to AZD1222 COVID-19 vaccine. Sequencing used immunoSEQ multiplex PCR; TCRdb keeps in-frame clones, though not all of them. This sample has 100,000 or so clones, with approximately 88% found just once. The sample was peripheral blood, taken on day 0 of AZD1222 vaccination. The receptor set was obtained from an adult in good health.

The genes are TRBV27 and TRBJ2-7, with 10 bases aligning to TRBD2. Germline V lookup: CDR1 MNHEY, CDR2 SMNVEV (reference sequence). This CDR3 has 13 amino acids. V dropped 7 bases and J dropped 6; count of bases not matched to a gene: 6. CDR3 coding DNA: TGTGCCAGCAAGCGGGGGGGCTCCCTCGAGCAGTACTTC. Amino acid sequence: CASKRGGSLEQYF.

The chain uses TRBV30 and TRBJ1-4, with D perhaps matching TRBD1 (5 bases). The CDR3 is 16 residues long. V shed 2 bases and J shed 3 bases, with 16 bases lying between them. The germline V gene has CDR1 GTSNPN and CDR2 SVGIG (reference sequence). The chain's CDR3 is CAWSRMSRGSNEKLFF. CDR3 bases: TGTGCCTGGAGTCGAATGAGTAGGGGATCTAATGAAAAACTGTTTTTT.

The chain employs TRBV28 and TRBJ2-7, with TRBD1 identical over 9 bases. Germline CDR1 is MDHEN and CDR2 is SYDVKM. Trimming removed 3 bases from V and 5 bases from J; junction bases left unmatched: 5. The CDR3 is 14 residues long. CDR3: CASSFADRGNEQYF. CDR3 nucleotides: TGTGCCAGCAGTTTCGCGGACAGGGGCAACGAGCAGTACTTC. The full variable domain, in which reference TRBV28 and TRBJ2-7 provide the parts outside the CDR3, is DVKVTQSSRYLVKRTGEKVFLECVQDMDHENMFWYRQDPGLGLRLIYFSYDVKMKEKGDIPEGYSVSREKKERFSLILESASTNQTSMYLCASSFADRGNEQYFGPGTRLTVT.

The chain uses TRBV5-4 and TRBJ1-1; tentative D call: TRBD1 (6 bases). The CDR3 is 17 amino acids. V was shortened by 3 bases and J by 0 bases, with 18 bases between the two germline ends. Germline lookup yields CDR1 SGHNT and CDR2 YYREEE (reference sequence). CDR3: CASSSGAGASLNTEAFF. The CDR3 DNA reads as TGTGCCAGCAGCTCAGGAGCGGGGGCTTCTTTGAACACTGAAGCTTTCTTT. Together with reference TRBV5-4 and TRBJ1-1, the CDR3 gives the full variable domain: ETGVTQSPTHLIKTRGQQVTLRCSSQSGHNTVSWYQQALGQGPQFIFQYYREEENGRGNFPPRFSGLQFPNYSSELNVNALELDDSALYLCASSSGAGASLNTEAFFGQGTRLTVV.

J is TRBJ1-2 and V is TRBV7-9; the D gene is possibly TRBD1 (5 bases). The CDR3 length is 14 residues. CDR1 is SEHNR, CDR2 FQNEAQ, per germline (reference sequence). V lost 5 bases and J lost 3, with 13 bases in between. In DNA form, the CDR3 reads TGTGCCAGCAGCCGCCGGGGGGATTACTATGGCTACACCTTC. Translation: CASSRRGDYYGYTF.

J is TRBJ1-1 and V is TRBV5-1, with D maybe TRBD1 (5 bases). Deletions cut 4 bases from V and 1 base from J, with 11 bases between. The CDR3 contains 14 residues. Germline V lookup: CDR1 SGHRS, CDR2 YFSETQ. Here the CDR3 reads CASSRNGQNTEAFF. Written as DNA, the CDR3 is TGCGCCAGCAGCCGAAACGGACAGAACACTGAAGCTTTCTTT.

This chain uses TRBV10-3 with TRBJ2-7; D may be TRBD1 (6 bases). The CDR3 runs 14 residues. Germline V gives CDR1 ENHRY, CDR2 SYGVKD. The ends were cut back, 8 bases at V and 2 bases at J, with 16 bases in the middle. CDR3 residues: CAIEDSGHTYEQYF. CDR3 sequence (DNA): TGTGCCATCGAAGACTCGGGACACACCTACGAGCAGTACTTC.

DNA of the CDR3: TGTGCCAGCAGTTACCCGACAGGGAATAGCAATCAGCCCCAGCATTTT. It yields the protein CASSYPTGNSNQPQHF. J is TRBJ1-5 and V is TRBV28; 7 positions match TRBD1. Germline V gene lookup returns CDR1 MDHEN and CDR2 SYDVKM. The CDR3 sequence is 16 residues long. The ends lost 4 bases at V and 0 bases at J; junction bases unmatched: 6.

About this clone: Additional DNA sequences in this sample encode the identical CDR3. The chain is built from TRBV18 and TRBJ1-5; 10 bases are a match to TRBD1. Per the germline V gene, CDR1 is KGHSH and CDR2 is LQKENI. The J segment lost 3 bases and the V segment lost 3 bases, leaving 2 bases of the junction unmatched. CDR3 length: 15 amino acids. The CDR3 sequence is CASSPGTGDNQPQHF. CDR3 bases: TGTGCCAGCTCACCGGGGACAGGGGACAATCAGCCCCAGCATTTT.

The chain is built from TRBV5-1 and TRBJ1-4; D ambiguous. Germline assignment: CDR1 SGHRS and CDR2 YFSETQ. V lost 4 bases to trimming and J lost 7 bases, with 14 bases between them. The CDR3 sequence is 14 residues long. The CDR3 spells CASSRGPEGEKLFF. The CDR3 DNA reads as TGCGCCAGCAGCCGGGGTCCGGAGGGTGAAAAACTGTTTTTT.

The rearrangement uses TRBV6-5 and TRBJ2-7, with D possibly being TRBD2 (5 bases). Germline-derived CDR1 and CDR2 are MNHEY and SVGAGI. CDR3 length: 15 residues. Trimming left V 0 bases short and J 2 bases short, with 11 bases between. The CDR3 protein is CASSYSPTRAYEQYF. DNA of the CDR3: TGTGCCAGCAGTTACTCCCCCACGAGGGCCTACGAGCAGTACTTC.

V usage is TRBV7-2 and J usage is TRBJ1-2; the match to TRBD1 covers 9 bases. Per the germline V gene, CDR1 is SGHTA and CDR2 is FQGNSA. CDR3 size: 17 residues. V gave up 6 bases and J gave up 7 bases; unmatched junction bases: 18. The CDR3 is CASRGPAVDRGRPGYTF. The CDR3 region has the DNA TGTGCCAGCAGGGGACCCGCGGTGGACAGGGGAAGACCTGGCTACACCTTC.

The chain combines TRBV2 with TRBJ2-3; TRBD2 is a possible D gene (5 bases). The CDR3 length is 14 residues. The V end was cut by 8 bases, the J end by 3 bases, with 15 bases between. From germline, CDR1 is SNHLY and CDR2 FYNNEI. In DNA, the CDR3 is TGTGCCAGCCAGCGGTCGGCGTGGACAGATACGCAGTATTTT. Its protein product is CASQRSAWTDTQYF.

This chain connects TRBV3-1 (or the pseudogene TRBV3-2) to TRBJ1-5; TRBD1 might be the D (6 bases). With 1 base removed from V and 7 bases from J, the gap between germline ends came to 11 bases. The CDR3 loop spans 14 amino acids. The germline CDR1 and CDR2 sequences are LGHDT and YNNKEL (reference sequence). The CDR3 loop is CASSQGGGRQPQHF. The CDR3 nucleotides are TGTGCCAGCAGCCAAGGGGGGGGCCGACAGCCCCAGCATTTT.

This clone was detected only once. The chain links TRBV28 to TRBJ2-7, with a possible D match to TRBD1 (5 bases). Germline V gene sequence: CDR1 MDHEN, CDR2 SYDVKM. The CDR3 contains 14 residues. Trimming took off 5 bases at V and 5 bases at J, with 16 bases between the two ends. The DNA of the CDR3 is TGTGCCAGCAGTCCCTCATTGGGGCAGGACGAGCAGTACTTC. It codes for CASSPSLGQDEQYF. Complete variable domain (other parts from reference TRBV28 and TRBJ2-7): DVKVTQSSRYLVKRTGEKVFLECVQDMDHENMFWYRQDPGLGLRLIYFSYDVKMKEKGDIPEGYSVSREKKERFSLILESASTNQTSMYLCASSPSLGQDEQYFGPGTRLTVT.

The V gene is TRBV7-2, the J gene TRBJ2-1; D perhaps matches TRBD2 (7 bases). The CDR3 runs to 18 residues. Germline assignment: CDR1 SGHTA and CDR2 FQGNSA. V lost 0 bases and J lost 4, with 19 bases in between. CDR3 nucleotides: TGTGCCAGCAGCTTAGCCTATGGGGGGCGGGGGCTGTACAATGAGCAGTTCTTC. This sequence encodes CASSLAYGGRGLYNEQFF.

There are a few counts of this clone. The chain links TRBV9 to TRBJ1-5; no clear D gene. The CDR3 covers 13 residues. Trimming took off 4 bases at V and 6 bases at J, with 11 bases between the two ends. The V gene's germline CDR1 is SGDLS and CDR2 YYNGEE. The chain's CDR3 is CASSTDGVQPQHF. In DNA, the CDR3 is TGTGCCAGCAGCACGGACGGGGTTCAGCCCCAGCATTTT.

This chain joins TRBV2 and TRBJ2-2; no clear D. The ends were cut back, 2 bases at V and 3 bases at J, with 10 bases in the middle. The CDR3 is made up of 15 amino acids. Germline assignment: CDR1 SNHLY and CDR2 FYNNEI. The CDR3 sequence is CASSELYTYTGELFF. The CDR3, as DNA: TGTGCCAGCAGTGAACTGTACACCTACACCGGGGAGCTGTTTTTT.

The V gene is TRBV14, the J gene TRBJ2-7; possible D gene TRBD1, 5 bases. V lost 4 bases to trimming and J lost 2 bases, with 9 bases between them. The germline V gene encodes CDR1 SGHDN and CDR2 FVKESK. The CDR3 covers 13 residues. In nucleotides, the CDR3 is TGTGCCAGCAGCCCACCGGACACCTACGAGCAGTACTTC. It is translated as CASSPPDTYEQYF.

The gene calls are TRBV5-1 and TRBJ1-2, with D perhaps matching TRBD1 (5 bases). V gave up 2 bases and J gave up 5 bases, with 13 bases separating them. Germline V lookup: CDR1 SGHRS, CDR2 YFSETQ. The CDR3 is 14 amino acids. The CDR3 DNA reads TGCGCCAGCAGCTTCTCCGGGGCCTATTATGGCTACACCTTC. Amino acids: CASSFSGAYYGYTF.

The rearrangement joins TRBV28 to TRBJ2-7; TRBD1 matches 7 bases. This CDR3 has 15 amino acids. The J segment lost 3 bases and the V segment lost 5 bases, leaving 10 bases of the junction unmatched. Germline CDR1 is MDHEN and CDR2 is SYDVKM. CDR3 region: CASSPGAGGVYEQYF. Here the CDR3 DNA reads TGTGCCAGCAGTCCAGGGGCAGGGGGTGTCTACGAGCAGTACTTC.

This rearrangement joins TRBV7-9 to TRBJ2-3; TRBD1 agrees at 12 bases. Germline V gene lookup returns CDR1 SEHNR and CDR2 FQNEAQ (reference sequence). The V segment lost 5 bases and the J segment 6 bases; nucleotides outside the gene matches: 3. The CDR3 sequence is 14 residues long. The CDR3 nucleotides are TGTGCCAGCAGCGGGGACAGGGGGCCCGATACGCAGTATTTT. Translated: CASSGDRGPDTQYF.

This chain connects TRBV19 to TRBJ1-5; 7 bases map to TRBD1. Unmatched junction bases numbered 9, after V lost 4 bases and J lost 6 bases. Per the germline V gene, CDR1 is LNHDA and CDR2 is SQIVND (reference sequence). The CDR3 is 15 residues long. CDR3 DNA: TGTGCCAGTAGTACAGAGGGGGCCGGTGTTCAGCCCCAGCATTTT. Its translation: CASSTEGAGVQPQHF. The variable domain in full, completed from reference TRBV19 and TRBJ1-5, reads DGGITQSPKYLFRKEGQNVTLSCEQNLNHDAMYWYRQDPGQGLRLIYYSQIVNDFQKGDIAEGYSVSREKKESFPLTVTSAQKNPTAFYLCASSTEGAGVQPQHFGDGTRLSIL.